The subject of this entry is one TCR beta chain. What it recognizes is unknown. The PCR contained 60 Vbeta and 13 Jbeta primers. In the source study's methods: About 11 million of the about 80 million unique TCR beta chains counted in a later analysis were shared. This table comes from immunoSEQ multiplex PCR, and its TCRdb copy is limited to in-frame clones, with some not included. From that table come the V and J calls and clone size; the DNA was used to work out D and trimming. The sample consists of some 150,000 clones, less than 80% of them appearing once. Unmatched junction bases numbered 21, after V lost 5 bases and J lost 2 bases. This CDR3 contains 22 residues. Germline CDR1 and CDR2: SGHVS and FNYEAQ. The data stem from a study of cytomegalovirus exposure and HLA in healthy donors. Study details: Assignment to the Caucasian-associated ancestry cluster applied to around 80% of the approximately 360 genotyped donors.

Study results and caveats: Previously analyzed data showed that most TCR beta V segments were productive at a frequency of about 87% or about 30%. The study put under 200 TCR beta chains on its list as cytomegalovirus-associated.

Sequenced sample: PBMCs. The rearrangement uses TRBV7-6 and TRBJ2-3, with 14 positions matching TRBD2. This clonotype was obtained from a man in his forties or fifties in good health and CMV-seropositive. Here the CDR3 reads CASSQPGRGTSGSLGDTDTQYF. For the CDR3, the DNA is TGTGCCAGCAGCCAACCGGGACGTGGGACTAGCGGGAGCCTGGGGGACACAGATACGCAGTATTTT.